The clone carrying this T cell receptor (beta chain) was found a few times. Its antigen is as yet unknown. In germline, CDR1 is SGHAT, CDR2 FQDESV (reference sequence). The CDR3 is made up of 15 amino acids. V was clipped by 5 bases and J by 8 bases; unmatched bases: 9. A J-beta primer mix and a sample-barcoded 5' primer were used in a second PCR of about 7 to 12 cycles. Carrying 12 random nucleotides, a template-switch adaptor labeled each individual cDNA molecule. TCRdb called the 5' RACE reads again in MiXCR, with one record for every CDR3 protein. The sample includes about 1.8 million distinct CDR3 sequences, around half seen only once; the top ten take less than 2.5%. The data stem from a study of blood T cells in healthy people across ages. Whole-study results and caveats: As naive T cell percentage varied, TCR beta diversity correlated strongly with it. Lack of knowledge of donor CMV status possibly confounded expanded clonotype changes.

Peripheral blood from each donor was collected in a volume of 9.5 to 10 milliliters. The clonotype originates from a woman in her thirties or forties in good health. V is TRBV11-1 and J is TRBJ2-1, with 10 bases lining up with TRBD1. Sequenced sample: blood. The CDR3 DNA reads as TGTGCCAGCAGCAAAGACAGGGGGCCAGTGGATGAGCAGTTCTTC. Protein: CASSKDRGPVDEQFF.